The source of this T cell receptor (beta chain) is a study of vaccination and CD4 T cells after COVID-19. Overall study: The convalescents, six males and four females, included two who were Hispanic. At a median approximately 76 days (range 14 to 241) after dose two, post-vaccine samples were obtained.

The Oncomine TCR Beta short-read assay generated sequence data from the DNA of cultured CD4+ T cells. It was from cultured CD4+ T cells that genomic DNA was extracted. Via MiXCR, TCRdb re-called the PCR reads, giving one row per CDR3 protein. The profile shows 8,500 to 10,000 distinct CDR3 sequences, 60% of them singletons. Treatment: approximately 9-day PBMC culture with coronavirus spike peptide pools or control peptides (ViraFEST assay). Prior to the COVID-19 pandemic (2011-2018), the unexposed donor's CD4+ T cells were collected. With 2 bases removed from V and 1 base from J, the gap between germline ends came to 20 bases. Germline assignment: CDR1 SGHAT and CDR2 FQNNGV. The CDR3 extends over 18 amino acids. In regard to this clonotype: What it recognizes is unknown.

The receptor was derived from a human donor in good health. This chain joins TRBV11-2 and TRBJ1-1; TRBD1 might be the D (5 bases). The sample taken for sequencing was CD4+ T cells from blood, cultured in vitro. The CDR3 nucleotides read TGTGCCAGCAGCTTACGACTCGGCCTCGGGACGGCGAACACTGAAGCTTTCTTT. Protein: CASSLRLGLGTANTEAFF.